A selection of T cell receptor beta chains follows, all from one sample in a study of radiation and T cells in renal cell carcinoma. Sequenced by immunoSEQ multiplex PCR; TCRdb stores in-frame clones only, minus some. The sample has some 150,000 clones; about nine tenths are singletons. The source material was blood, sampled from a patient whose treatment included radiotherapy and nephrectomy. Receptors were obtained from a woman aged 45-65 years with renal cell carcinoma. Each CDR3 is given without its conserved first and last residue. The order of the fields is J gene, V gene, CDR3 protein.

TRBJ1-3 TRBV18 ASSSPQTGDTIY
TRBJ2-7 TRBV14 ASSPGTGPFSYEQY
TRBJ2-7 TRBV19 ASSIAGQVGEQY
TRBJ1-6 TRBV6-1 ASSGGLGFYNSPLH
TRBJ1-2 TRBV19 ATSPGFDYGYT
TRBJ1-1 TRBV5-4 ASSRDTHTEAF
TRBJ2-7 TRBV10-3 AISGEQTYEQY
TRBJ1-2 TRBV5-1 ASSLAGDYGYT
TRBJ1-5 TRBV7-2 ASSFLMQPQH
TRBJ1-3 TRBV7-6 ASSLRRTDSGNTIY
TRBJ2-7 TRBV2 ASSVSYEQY
TRBJ2-5 TRBV5-1 ASSLVVGEETQY
TRBJ2-3 TRBV5-1 ASSAGTSGDTDTQY
TRBJ1-2 TRBV7-8 ASSLAGDGNYGYT
TRBJ2-7 TRBV4-2 ASSQGAGQGSYEQY
TRBJ2-7 TRBV7-2 ASSPPTGSSGMYEQY
TRBJ1-5 TRBV30 AWSGLGGLSNQPQH
TRBJ2-7 TRBV30 AWSDDSYEQY
TRBJ2-5 TRBV11-2 ASSLGFRSAGASWTQY
TRBJ2-2 TRBV2 ASSERRAGELF
TRBJ1-4 TRBV4-3 ASSQEGRGWEKLF
TRBJ1-4 TRBV6-5 ASSYSSGTGEKLF
TRBJ2-2 TRBV7-6 ASSPAVLNTGELF
TRBJ2-1 TRBV6-1 ASSFRVPHEQF
TRBJ2-1 TRBV2 ASNRGKNNEQF
TRBJ2-7 TRBV11-3 ASSLDGQGIYEQY
TRBJ2-2 TRBV6-5 ASSYSNTGELF
TRBJ1-6 TRBV29-1 SVKDRGNSPLH
TRBJ1-4 TRBV6-1 ASSGQTLGEKLF
TRBJ2-7 TRBV7-3 ASSLGTNRGEQY
TRBJ2-5 TRBV5-1 ASSFRETQY
TRBJ2-3 TRBV7-2 ASSLRSTQY
TRBJ2-1 TRBV19 ASSLLAGSNEQF
TRBJ2-7 TRBV6-1 ASNGGLHYEQY
TRBJ1-1 TRBV14 ASSLEFPNTEAF
TRBJ1-5 TRBV6-5 ASSYVWGGNQPQH
TRBJ1-1 TRBV4-1 ASSQVQGLYNAF
TRBJ2-6 TRBV13 ASSPGSRAGANVLT
TRBJ1-1 TRBV19 ASTDLEGFTEAF
TRBJ2-5 TRBV7-2 ASSSTGWGETQY
TRBJ2-1 TRBV4-2 ASSQDRLGAGEYNEQF
TRBJ1-2 TRBV6-6 ASSNLGQGAGYT
TRBJ2-6 TRBV9 ASSGTVSGANVLT
TRBJ1-2 TRBV7-2 ASSLSARWGYT
TRBJ2-7 TRBV12-5 ASGLELFPPDRDYEQY
TRBJ1-2 TRBV6-6 ASSYLAGGANYGYT
TRBJ2-1 TRBV4-3 ASSRAGAYNEQF
TRBJ1-1 TRBV19 ASSPGAGVDTEAF
TRBJ2-2 TRBV5-1 ASSLVGTVNTGELF
TRBJ2-5 TRBV11-2 ASSLGLQETQY
TRBJ1-2 TRBV6-5 ASSRRTNYGYT
TRBJ2-7 TRBV11-2 ASSTHGHLSSYEQY
TRBJ2-1 TRBV7-2 ASSLEQGAGSEQF